This T cell receptor (beta chain) is from a study of blood T cell repertoires in COVID-19. Study as a whole: Collection of acute and convalescent COVID-19 samples took place in the United States, Italy and Spain.

In its sample, this clone was seen a few times. This CDR3 comprises 16 residues. CDR1 is LGHDT, CDR2 YNNKEL, per germline (reference sequence). Trimming cost V 3 bases and J 1 base, with 16 bases left between them. Data came from immunoSEQ multiplex PCR; TCRdb stores just in-frame clones and leaves some out. The sample carries 400,000 to 500,000 clones, 70% to 90% recorded once. The V call is TRBV3-1 (or the pseudogene TRBV3-2), the J call TRBJ2-7, with D possibly matching TRBD2 (5 bases). Sequencing used PBMCs or T cells enriched from blood (not recorded which). This sequence was found in a woman between 18 and 29 years old who had been exposed to COVID-19. In DNA form, the CDR3 reads TGTGCCAGCAGCCAGGGAGTTCACTCGATTTCCTACGAGCAGTACTTC. This codes for CASSQGVHSISYEQYF.